Given below is one TCR beta chain in context. Method: immunoSEQ multiplex PCR; TCRdb's copy keeps in-frame clones and lacks some. The sample carries roughly 120,000 clones, 90% recorded once. CDR3 length: 13 amino acids. From germline, CDR1 is SQVTM and CDR2 ANQGSEA. With 6 bases clipped from V and 4 bases from J, the junction kept 7 bases outside the gene matches. The data were obtained in a study of blood T cell repertoires in COVID-19. About the research overall: Researchers got acute and convalescent COVID-19 samples from the United States, Italy and Spain.

This rearrangement joins TRBV29-1 to TRBJ1-2; the match to TRBD1 covers 8 bases. This TCR came from a man aged 50-60 years with active COVID-19. Sequencing was done on a sample of peripheral blood. CDR3 in DNA: TGCAGCGTCGCTACAGGGGGTAGCTATGGCTACACCTTC. This sequence encodes CSVATGGSYGYTF.